This entry features one T cell receptor beta chain sequence. Its specificity is not known. Trimming took 5 bases from V and 5 from J; bases not matched to a gene: 5. In germline, CDR1 is MNHEY, CDR2 SVGAGI. The CDR3 runs to 15 residues. This specimen belongs to a study of cytomegalovirus exposure and HLA in healthy donors. The study's findings and limits: In the 130 or so validation repertoires, 85% to 95% of cluster scores exceeded 0, per a later analysis. Overall, around 160 TCR beta chains were annotated as cytomegalovirus-associated.

Here immunoSEQ multiplex PCR was the method, and the copy in TCRdb shows in-frame clones only, minus some. The data contain about 55,000 clones, 90% of them singletons. This sequence originates from a man in his late teens or twenties in good health and CMV-seronegative. V is TRBV6-5 and J is TRBJ2-5; 13 bases align to TRBD2. The sequencing sample was made of PBMCs. The CDR3 region has the DNA TGTGCCAGCAGTCTGGGACTAGCGGGATTGGAGACCCAGTACTTC. Translating gives CASSLGLAGLETQYF.